The clone carrying this T cell receptor (beta chain) was seen only once. This specimen comes from a study of immune evolution from preneoplasia to lung adenocarcinoma. Study overall: HLA loss of heterozygosity: under 7.5% AIS, approximately 15% MIA, approximately 35% ADC, none AAH.

The protocol was immunoSEQ multiplex PCR, while the TCRdb copy is restricted to in-frame clones and leaves out a portion. The sample yields over 9,500 clones, under 80% seen once. V shed 4 bases and J 5 bases; nucleotides not matched to a gene: 8. From germline, CDR1 is SGHRS and CDR2 YFSETQ. This CDR3 comprises 15 residues. Sequencing input: FFPE minimally invasive lung adenocarcinoma tissue. The sequence was collected from a person aged 60 to 85 with lung adenocarcinoma. The chain is built from TRBV5-1 and TRBJ2-3, with 9 bases identical to TRBD1. This chain's CDR3 is CASSRGTGWRDTQYF. DNA of the CDR3: TGCGCCAGCAGCCGCGGGACAGGGTGGAGAGATACGCAGTATTTT.